The 20 T cell receptor beta chains listed next were all sequenced from one sample in a study of response to subunit inactivated influenza vaccine. TCRdb analysed the RT-PCR reads with MiXCR anew, one entry per CDR3 protein. The sample carries about 520,000 distinct CDR3 sequences, about 25% recorded once. Material: CD4+ T cells sorted from PBMCs, obtained more than 4 days after vaccination. The receptors originated from a man aged 45-65 years who received an inactivated influenza vaccine.

The V call is TRBV5-1, the J call TRBJ2-1, with D tentatively TRBD2 (5 bases). CDR3 length: 15 amino acids. Germline V gene sequence: CDR1 SGHRS, CDR2 YFSETQ. Between the trimmed V and J ends, which lost 0 bases and 0 bases, there was a span of 7 bases. The CDR3 DNA is TGCGCCAGCAGCTTGGCCGCGGGCTCCTACAATGAGCAGTTCTTC. Protein: CASSLAAGSYNEQFF.

This chain joins TRBV6-5 and TRBJ1-5; D possibly corresponds to TRBD1 (5 bases). The CDR3 length is 15 residues. CDR1 is MNHEY, CDR2 SVGAGI, per germline. Trimming cost V 4 bases and J 11 bases, with 21 bases left between them. In DNA form, the CDR3 reads TGTGCCAGCAGTTTCCCCGGAGGGCAGTCGACAGCCCAGCATTTT. Translation gives CASSFPGGQSTAQHF.

This chain joins TRBV10-1 and TRBJ2-2; TRBD1 might be the D (6 bases). Trimming cost V 6 bases and J 7 bases, with 9 bases left between them. The CDR3 has 12 residues. The germline CDR1 and CDR2 sequences are WNHNN and SYGVQD (reference sequence). CDR3 nucleotide sequence: TGCGCCAGCAGGGGGGCCGGCGGGGAGCTGTTTTTT. Translated: CASRGAGGELFF.

A few counts support this clonotype. The chain uses TRBV5-1 and TRBJ2-3; 7 bases map to TRBD2. The ends lost 4 bases at V and 5 bases at J; junction bases unmatched: 13. The CDR3 sequence is 16 residues long. Germline V gene data show CDR1 as SGHRS and CDR2 as YFSETQ. CDR3 in amino acids: CASSPPKGGRGDTQYF. For the CDR3, the DNA is TGCGCCAGCAGCCCTCCCAAGGGTGGGAGGGGAGATACGCAGTATTTT.

The chain joins TRBV6-2 or TRBV6-3 to TRBJ2-1; no definite D call. There are 14 residues in the CDR3. V shed 2 bases and J shed 11 bases, with 16 bases lying between them. The germline CDR1 and CDR2 sequences are MNHEY and SVGEGT. The CDR3 here is CASSYANLDWKQFF. The CDR3 bases are TGTGCCAGCAGTTACGCGAACCTTGACTGGAAGCAGTTCTTC.

This clonotype was observed a few times. The chain is built from TRBV10-3 and TRBJ2-5; TRBD1 matches at 10 bases. The CDR3 covers 16 residues. The junction had 10 bases not matched to a gene; V was cut back by 6 bases and J by 3 bases. Germline V CDR1 and CDR2: ENHRY, SYGVKD. The CDR3 DNA reads TGTGCCATCAGCTCTCAAGACAGGGGGCGGGAAGAGACCCAGTACTTC. Protein: CAISSQDRGREETQYF.

This clonotype was recorded a few times. The chain couples TRBV10-2 to TRBJ2-3; a weak D match, TRBD1 (6 bases). Germline-derived CDR1 and CDR2 are WSHSY and SAAADI. Trimming removed 7 bases from V and 6 bases from J, with 20 bases in between. The CDR3 contains 15 residues. The CDR3 DNA sequence: TGCGCCAGCACTCGGTCAGGGGCACCGGTCGATACGCAGTATTTT. It specifies CASTRSGAPVDTQYF.

This clonotype was observed a few times. The V call is TRBV5-1, the J call TRBJ2-3; D is perhaps TRBD1 (6 bases). V dropped 3 bases and J dropped 4 bases, with 12 bases sitting between them. Germline assignment: CDR1 SGHRS and CDR2 YFSETQ. This CDR3 has 14 residues. The CDR3 DNA sequence: TGCGCCAGCAGCTCGGGACAAGACGCAGATACGCAGTATTTT. Its protein product is CASSSGQDADTQYF. The full variable domain, in which reference TRBV5-1 and TRBJ2-3 provide the parts outside the CDR3, is KAGVTQTPRYLIKTRGQQVTLSCSPISGHRSVSWYQQTPGQGLQFLFEYFSETQRNKGNFPGRFSGRQFSNSRSEMNVSTLELGDSALYLCASSSGQDADTQYFGPGTRLTVL.

This clonotype was picked up many times. The chain is built from TRBV12-3 or TRBV12-4 and TRBJ1-1; 10 bases match TRBD1. V was clipped by 7 bases and J by 6 bases; unmatched bases: 20. The CDR3 spans 18 residues. The CDR3: CASNLKVRDRGPLAEAFF. Here the CDR3 DNA reads TGTGCCAGCAATCTTAAAGTGAGGGACAGGGGACCTCTCGCTGAAGCTTTCTTT.

The chain is built from TRBV7-9 and TRBJ2-3; D is uncertain. The length of the CDR3 is 13 residues. The germline V gene has CDR1 SEHNR and CDR2 FQNEAQ (reference sequence). The V end lost 5 bases, the J end lost 8 bases, and 14 bases lay between the germline ends. CDR3 bases: TGTGCCAGCAGCCCCACCTCAGCCCTTACGCAGTATTTT. Translated, it gives CASSPTSALTQYF.

In DNA, the CDR3 is TGTGCCAGCAGTGAAGTAGCCCCAGGGGGTACGCAGTATTTT. Translated: CASSEVAPGGTQYF. This chain links TRBV2 with TRBJ2-3, with 7 bases identical to TRBD1. With 1 base clipped from V and 8 bases from J, the junction kept 6 bases outside the gene matches. The CDR3 covers 14 residues. Germline V gene sequence: CDR1 SNHLY, CDR2 FYNNEI.

The V and J genes are TRBV3-1 and TRBJ2-1; 7 bases match TRBD2. The CDR3 consists of 15 residues. Per the germline V gene, CDR1 is LGHDT and CDR2 is YNNKEL (reference sequence). V shed 4 bases, J shed 5 bases, and the junction held 8 bases outside the gene matches. CDR3: CASSPGASGNNEQFF. The CDR3 bases are TGTGCCAGCAGCCCCGGTGCTAGCGGCAACAATGAGCAGTTCTTC.

The chain links TRBV28 to TRBJ2-7; 7 bases are shared with TRBD2. V was pared by 3 bases and J by 4 bases, with 12 bases of the junction left unmatched. This CDR3 contains 16 residues. CDR1 and CDR2 (germline): MDHEN, SYDVKM. This chain's CDR3 is CASSFPVWGGRYEQYF. DNA of the CDR3: TGTGCCAGCAGTTTCCCCGTTTGGGGGGGAAGGTACGAGCAGTACTTC.

This clonotype was seen a few times. This chain uses TRBV24-1 with TRBJ2-2; TRBD1 or TRBD2 may be the D gene (6 bases each). The CDR3 length is 12 residues. V shed 8 bases and J shed 4 bases, with 7 bases lying between them. CDR1 and CDR2 from the germline V gene are KGHDR and SFDVKD. The CDR3 loop is CATKGGTGELFF. For the CDR3, the DNA is TGTGCCACCAAGGGGGGCACCGGGGAGCTGTTTTTT.

V gene TRBV23-1 combines with J gene TRBJ2-7; D is perhaps TRBD1 (5 bases). TRBV23-1 is an ORF for which the function is uncertain. CDR3 length: 16 residues. Trimming cost V 5 bases and J 2 bases, with 19 bases left between them. The CDR3 DNA sequence: TGCGCCAGCAGTAGGGGTCATGTTTGGGGCCCCTACGAGCAGTACTTC. Its protein is CASSRGHVWGPYEQYF.

This clonotype has at least ten counts. This sequence joins TRBV20-1 and TRBJ2-2, with D tentatively TRBD1 or TRBD2 (5 bases each). The CDR3 length is 15 residues. From germline, CDR1 is DFQATT and CDR2 SNEGSKA (reference sequence). Trimming stripped 2 bases from V and 3 bases from J, with 13 bases between. CDR3 residues: CSARKAGTYTGELFF. The CDR3 DNA is TGCAGTGCTAGAAAAGCCGGGACCTACACCGGGGAGCTGTTTTTT.

This clonotype was picked up a small number of times. This sequence joins TRBV10-3 and TRBJ2-1; 8 bases line up with TRBD1. The V and J ends lost 6 bases and 8 bases, in that order; junction bases with no gene match: 6. Germline V lookup: CDR1 ENHRY, CDR2 SYGVKD. The CDR3 sequence is 13 residues long. CDR3 in DNA: TGTGCCATCAGATCGGGACAGGTCGATGAGCAGTTCTTC. Encoded protein: CAIRSGQVDEQFF.

The chain combines TRBV7-3 with TRBJ2-2; 8 bases map to TRBD2. V lost 11 bases, J lost 4 bases, and 24 bases stayed unmatched. Per germline, CDR1 SGHTA and CDR2 FQGTGA. The CDR3 length is 19 residues. This CDR3 reads CASCLTGPWLAGVTGELFF. CDR3 bases: TGTGCCTCCTGCTTAACGGGGCCTTGGCTAGCGGGCGTCACCGGGGAGCTGTTTTTT.

This clonotype came up a few times. The chain has TRBV19 and TRBJ2-5; 9 positions agree with TRBD1. This CDR3 has 14 residues. From germline, CDR1 is LNHDA and CDR2 SQIVND (reference sequence). With 7 bases clipped from V and 1 base from J, the junction kept 4 bases outside the gene matches. CDR3 coding DNA: TGTGCCAGTACCTCGACAGGGGGCCAAGAGACCCAGTACTTC. Translated: CASTSTGGQETQYF.

This chain uses TRBV2 with TRBJ1-4, with D tentatively TRBD1 (6 bases). Germline CDR1 SNHLY, CDR2 FYNNEI. The CDR3 runs to 15 residues. Trimming left V 2 bases short and J 4 bases short, with 11 bases between. The CDR3 region is CASSETGSDNEKLFF. The CDR3 DNA sequence: TGTGCCAGCAGTGAAACAGGGTCGGATAATGAAAAACTGTTTTTT. Using reference TRBV2 and TRBJ1-4 for the parts outside the CDR3, the full variable domain is EPEVTQTPSHQVTQMGQEVILRCVPISNHLYFYWYRQILGQKVEFLVSFYNNEISEKSEIFDDQFSVERPDGSNFTLKIRSTKLEDSAMYFCASSETGSDNEKLFFGSGTQLSVL.